These 30 T cell receptor beta chains were all obtained from the same sample, sequenced in a study of T cell responses to AZD1222 COVID-19 vaccine. Only in-frame clones appear in the TCRdb table, and some are missing; sequencing was by immunoSEQ multiplex PCR. This sample has approximately 110,000 clones; 70% to 90% occur once, and the top ten carry 4.2%. Sequencing used peripheral blood, obtained on day 0 of AZD1222 vaccination. The receptor set was obtained from an adult in good health.

This chain uses TRBV7-9 with TRBJ2-7; D is ambiguous. The CDR3 extends over 14 amino acids. The V and J ends lost 3 bases and 1 base respectively, with 10 bases between them. CDR1 SEHNR and CDR2 FQNEAQ come from the germline V gene (reference sequence). CDR3 loop: CASSFGVHSYEQYF. The CDR3 DNA sequence: TGTGCCAGCAGCTTTGGGGTCCATTCCTACGAGCAGTACTTC.

The V call is TRBV7-2, the J call TRBJ2-7; 8 nucleotides align to TRBD1. CDR1 and CDR2 from the germline V gene are SGHTA and FQGNSA. The CDR3 is 12 amino acids. The J segment lost 6 bases and the V segment lost 8 bases, leaving 6 bases of the junction unmatched. In DNA, the CDR3 is TGTGCCAGCGCCGACAGGGGTCGCGAGCAGTACTTC. It specifies CASADRGREQYF.

The chain links TRBV27 to TRBJ2-3; 9 bases map to TRBD2. Germline lookup yields CDR1 MNHEY and CDR2 SMNVEV (reference sequence). The ends lost 5 bases at V and 5 bases at J; junction bases unmatched: 8. The CDR3 spans 15 residues. In DNA form, the CDR3 reads TGTGCCAGCAGTCACGGTAGCGGGAGTGGAGATACGCAGTATTTT. It is translated as CASSHGSGSGDTQYF.

This rearrangement joins TRBV7-6 to TRBJ2-1, with no clear D. Germline V gives CDR1 SGHVS, CDR2 FNYEAQ. CDR3 length: 10 amino acids. V was pared by 5 bases and J by 6 bases, with 2 bases between. CDR3 nucleotide sequence: TGTGCCAGCAGCGCCAATGAGCAGTTCTTC. It translates to CASSANEQFF.

This sequence joins TRBV24-1 and TRBJ2-7; D is possibly TRBD1 (5 bases). Per germline, CDR1 KGHDR and CDR2 SFDVKD. The CDR3 totals 16 residues. V was cut by 2 bases and J by 2 bases, with 15 bases left in between. Here the CDR3 reads CATSDSHRKGTYEQYF. The CDR3 DNA reads TGTGCCACCAGTGATTCCCACCGCAAGGGGACCTACGAGCAGTACTTC.

CDR3 region: CASTTSLSQPQHF. The CDR3 DNA follows: TGTGCCAGCACCACAAGCTTGAGTCAGCCCCAGCATTTT. The chain couples TRBV7-9 to TRBJ1-5; D unclear. Germline loops: CDR1 SEHNR, CDR2 FQNEAQ (reference sequence). CDR3 length: 13 residues. The ends were cut back, 7 bases at V and 6 bases at J, with 13 bases in the middle. The entire variable domain, with the rest obtained from reference TRBV7-9 and TRBJ1-5, is as follows: DTGVSQNPRHKITKRGQNVTFRCDPISEHNRLYWYRQTLGQGPEFLTYFQNEAQLEKSRLLSDRFSAERPKGSFSTLEIQRTEQGDSAMYLCASTTSLSQPQHFGDGTRLSIL.

The rearrangement links TRBV10-3 to TRBJ2-5; 14 bases map to TRBD2. The CDR3 extends over 15 amino acids. J lost 5 bases, V lost 4 bases, and 3 bases had no gene match. The germline V gene encodes CDR1 ENHRY and CDR2 SYGVKD. CDR3 loop: CAISGTSGGLETQYF. The CDR3 region has the DNA TGTGCCATCAGTGGGACTAGCGGGGGGCTGGAGACCCAGTACTTC.

The chain employs TRBV6-2 or TRBV6-3 and TRBJ2-1; no firm D call. Per the germline V gene, CDR1 is MNHEY and CDR2 is SVGEGT. CDR3 length: 13 residues. Trimming shortened V by 2 bases and J by 4 bases, and 6 bases separated the two germline ends. The CDR3 DNA is TGTGCCAGCAGTTACGATCGATACAATGAGCAGTTCTTC. It yields the protein CASSYDRYNEQFF.

The chain joins TRBV19 to TRBJ2-1; TRBD2 is a possible D gene (7 bases). Between the trimmed V and J ends, which lost 8 bases and 9 bases, there was a span of 11 bases. This CDR3 has 11 amino acids. From germline, CDR1 is LNHDA and CDR2 SQIVND (reference sequence). The CDR3 region is CASEGGVEQFF. In DNA, the CDR3 is TGTGCCAGTGAGGGGGGGGTTGAGCAGTTCTTC. The complete variable domain, with remaining parts taken from reference TRBV19 and TRBJ2-1, reads DGGITQSPKYLFRKEGQNVTLSCEQNLNHDAMYWYRQDPGQGLRLIYYSQIVNDFQKGDIAEGYSVSREKKESFPLTVTSAQKNPTAFYLCASEGGVEQFFGPGTRLTVL.

This rearrangement joins TRBV19 to TRBJ2-5; no clear D. The CDR3 runs to 13 residues. The V and J ends lost 5 bases and 2 bases respectively, with 9 bases between them. Germline CDR1 and CDR2: LNHDA and SQIVND (reference sequence). CDR3 sequence: CASSRARQETQYF. CDR3 sequence (DNA): TGTGCCAGTAGTCGGGCAAGACAAGAGACCCAGTACTTC.

This chain connects TRBV7-2 to TRBJ1-5, with TRBD1 matching over 9 bases. After removal of 1 base from V and 6 bases from J, the junction contained 4 bases not matched to a gene. The CDR3 is 15 amino acids. Germline V gives CDR1 SGHTA, CDR2 FQGNSA. The CDR3 is CASSLGTGAAQPQHF. Written as DNA, the CDR3 is TGTGCCAGCAGCTTAGGGACAGGGGCTGCTCAGCCCCAGCATTTT.

This clone was seen a single time. The chain links TRBV10-3 to TRBJ2-1; D is unclear. The germline CDR1 and CDR2 sequences are ENHRY and SYGVKD. Trimming pared 8 bases from V and 5 bases from J, leaving 13 bases between. The CDR3 loop spans 13 amino acids. As DNA, the CDR3 is TGTGCCATCGGTTCTGGGTTAGACAATGAGCAGTTCTTC. Amino acid sequence: CAIGSGLDNEQFF.

This sequence joins TRBV9 and TRBJ1-1; 8 nucleotides line up with TRBD1. Trimming cost V 4 bases and J 10 bases; bases outside gene matches: 12. This CDR3 comprises 14 residues. Germline values: CDR1 SGDLS, CDR2 YYNGEE. The CDR3 DNA follows: TGTGCCAGCAGCCCAGAGACAGGGGAAGGGCGAGCTTTCTTT. Residues: CASSPETGEGRAFF.

V usage is TRBV2 and J usage is TRBJ2-5; 7 bases agree with TRBD1. Per the germline V gene, CDR1 is SNHLY and CDR2 is FYNNEI. Trimming at V came to 5 bases and at J to 3 bases, leaving 9 bases not matched to a gene. CDR3 length equals 15 residues. The CDR3 DNA sequence: TGTGCCAGCAGTATCGAGTGGACAGGAGAAGAGACCCAGTACTTC. This sequence encodes CASSIEWTGEETQYF.

V usage is TRBV28 and J usage is TRBJ1-2; D unresolved. Trimming removed 5 bases from V and 4 bases from J, with 8 bases in between. The CDR3 is 12 residues long. Germline V gene data show CDR1 as MDHEN and CDR2 as SYDVKM. The CDR3 loop is CASSTSLYGYTF. The CDR3 DNA sequence: TGTGCCAGCAGTACCTCCCTCTATGGCTACACCTTC.

V is TRBV5-4 and J is TRBJ2-4; TRBD2 aligns across 7 bases. The trim removed 3 bases at V and 0 bases at J, leaving 3 bases unmatched. Germline CDR1 SGHNT, CDR2 YYREEE (reference sequence). The CDR3 consists of 15 residues. CDR3 sequence: CASSWGGTAKNIQYF. The DNA of the CDR3 is TGTGCCAGCAGCTGGGGGGGGACAGCCAAAAACATTCAGTACTTC.

The genes are TRBV5-1 and TRBJ1-3; D gene unclear. This CDR3 has 15 amino acids. V gave up 2 bases and J gave up 0 bases, with 9 bases separating them. Germline CDR1 and CDR2: SGHRS and YFSETQ. This chain's CDR3 is CASSFEAYSGNTIYF. Here the CDR3 DNA reads TGCGCCAGCAGCTTCGAAGCCTACTCTGGAAACACCATATATTTT.

The chain joins TRBV30 to TRBJ1-1, with D hard to call. The CDR3 is 12 residues long. CDR1 GTSNPN and CDR2 SVGIG come from the germline V gene (reference sequence). The V and J ends lost 6 bases and 4 bases respectively, with 12 bases between them. The CDR3 spells CACLPRATEAFF. The CDR3 DNA sequence: TGTGCCTGTCTTCCCCGCGCCACTGAAGCTTTCTTT.

Points on this clone: At one end, the junction sequence differs from germline, possibly due to a read error. As DNA, the CDR3 is TGTGCCAGCAGCCGGGACATCGATCAACCCCAGCATTTT. The encoded protein is CASSRDIDQPQHF. This rearrangement joins TRBV28 to TRBJ1-5; D possibly corresponds to TRBD1 (6 bases). CDR1 is MDHEN, CDR2 SYDVKM, per germline. The CDR3 sequence is 13 residues long.

The chain has TRBV30 and TRBJ1-5, with 7 bases aligning to TRBD1. Germline-derived CDR1 and CDR2 are GTSNPN and SVGIG (reference sequence). The CDR3 covers 16 residues. V gave up 3 bases and J gave up 6 bases; unmatched junction bases: 14. The CDR3 DNA is TGTGCCTGGAGCCAAGGGCCAGGGGGAGGGAGTCAGCCCCAGCATTTT. Its protein is CAWSQGPGGGSQPQHF.

The J gene is TRBJ1-5, the V gene TRBV28, with unresolved D. The V end lost 7 bases, the J end lost 6 bases, and 10 bases lay between the germline ends. Germline V gene sequence: CDR1 MDHEN, CDR2 SYDVKM. CDR3 length: 12 residues. This chain's CDR3 is CASTLISQPQHF. CDR3 DNA: TGTGCCAGCACCCTGATAAGTCAGCCCCAGCATTTT.

The gene calls are TRBV27 and TRBJ2-7; 8 nucleotides align to TRBD2. The CDR3 is 15 amino acids. Germline CDR1 is MNHEY and CDR2 is SMNVEV (reference sequence). V was clipped by 5 bases and J by 5 bases; unmatched bases: 11. Written as DNA, the CDR3 is TGTGCCAGCAGTCAAAAAAGCGGGAGATCCCACGAGCAGTACTTC. Its translation is CASSQKSGRSHEQYF.

CDR3 bases: TGTGCCTGGACGGCAGGGGCCACAGATACGCAGTATTTT. This translates into CAWTAGATDTQYF. This chain links TRBV30 with TRBJ2-3; possibly TRBD1 for D (6 bases). Germline V gene sequence: CDR1 GTSNPN, CDR2 SVGIG (reference sequence). The CDR3 has 13 amino acids. The V end was cut by 4 bases, the J end by 2 bases, with 10 bases between.

The chain employs TRBV28 and TRBJ2-7, with D tentatively TRBD1 (5 bases). Germline lookup yields CDR1 MDHEN and CDR2 SYDVKM. This CDR3 has 13 residues. Between the trimmed V and J ends, which lost 1 base and 3 bases, there was a span of 7 bases. The CDR3 nucleotides read TGTGCCAGCAGTTTATCAGGGTTCTACGAGCAGTACTTC. It is translated as CASSLSGFYEQYF.

The chain has TRBV6-4 and TRBJ2-1; possibly TRBD2 for D (6 bases). V shed 9 bases and J shed 6 bases, with 27 bases lying between them. Germline CDR1 MRHNA, CDR2 SNTAGT. The CDR3 contains 17 residues. CDR3 residues: CARMGNLGGPPFNEQFF. The CDR3, as DNA: TGTGCCAGAATGGGCAACCTCGGGGGTCCCCCTTTCAATGAGCAGTTCTTC.

The chain combines TRBV5-4 with TRBJ2-5; D perhaps matches TRBD1 (5 bases). Germline CDR1 is SGHNT and CDR2 is YYREEE (reference sequence). This CDR3 is 14 amino acids long. Trimming left V 0 bases short and J 1 base short, with 7 bases between. The CDR3 is CASSLGDSQETQYF. In DNA form, the CDR3 reads TGTGCCAGCAGCTTGGGTGACAGCCAAGAGACCCAGTACTTC. The entire variable domain, with the rest obtained from reference TRBV5-4 and TRBJ2-5, is as follows: ETGVTQSPTHLIKTRGQQVTLRCSSQSGHNTVSWYQQALGQGPQFIFQYYREEENGRGNFPPRFSGLQFPNYSSELNVNALELDDSALYLCASSLGDSQETQYFGPGTRLLVL.

V and J are TRBV2 and TRBJ2-7; the D gene could be TRBD1 or TRBD2 (6 bases each). In germline, CDR1 is SNHLY, CDR2 FYNNEI. Trimming shortened V by 6 bases and J by 7 bases, and 16 bases separated the two germline ends. The CDR3 is made up of 13 amino acids. The CDR3 sequence: CASRGTGAGEQYF. In nucleotides, the CDR3 is TGTGCCAGCAGGGGGACGGGGGCCGGGGAGCAGTACTTC.

This chain links TRBV20-1 with TRBJ1-6, with a possible D match to TRBD1 (5 bases). Between the trimmed V and J ends, which lost 3 bases and 7 bases, there was a span of 16 bases. CDR3 length equals 15 residues. Germline V gene sequence: CDR1 DFQATT, CDR2 SNEGSKA (reference sequence). The CDR3 DNA follows: TGCAGTGCTAGTAGTGGGAGGGGAATGAATTCACCCCTCCACTTT. Protein: CSASSGRGMNSPLHF.

The rearrangement uses TRBV29-1 and TRBJ1-1; the D gene is possibly TRBD1 (5 bases). V was clipped by 3 bases and J by 0 bases, with 8 bases between them. Germline CDR1 and CDR2: SQVTM and ANQGSEA. The CDR3 length is 13 residues. CDR3 sequence reads: CSVEGRMNTEAFF. DNA of the CDR3: TGCAGCGTTGAGGGGCGGATGAACACTGAAGCTTTCTTT.

In the case of this clone: One end of the junction does not line up with germline, which may come from a read error. This sequence joins TRBV6-5 and TRBJ1-3; no clear D gene. The CDR3 runs 12 residues. CDR1 MNHEY and CDR2 SVGAGI come from the germline V gene. CDR3 protein: CASSNSGNTIYF. The CDR3 DNA is TGTGCCAGCAGTAACTCTGGAAACACCATATATTTT.